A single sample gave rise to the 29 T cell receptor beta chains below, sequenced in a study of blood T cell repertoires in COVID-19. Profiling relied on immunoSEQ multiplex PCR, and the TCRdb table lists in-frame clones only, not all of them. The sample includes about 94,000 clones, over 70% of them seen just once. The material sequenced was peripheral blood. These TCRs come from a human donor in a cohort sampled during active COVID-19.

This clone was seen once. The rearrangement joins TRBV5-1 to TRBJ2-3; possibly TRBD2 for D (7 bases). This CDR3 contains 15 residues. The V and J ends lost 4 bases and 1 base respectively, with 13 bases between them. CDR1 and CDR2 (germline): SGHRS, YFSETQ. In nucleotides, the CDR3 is TGCGCCAGCAGCCCTCGGGGGGCCCGCACAGATACGCAGTATTTT. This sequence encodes CASSPRGARTDTQYF.

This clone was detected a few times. Written as DNA, the CDR3 is TGTGCCAGCTCACCCCAAGGGACAGGGGTACAGGGGACTGAAGCTTTCTTT. This translates into CASSPQGTGVQGTEAFF. The chain employs TRBV18 and TRBJ1-1; 10 bases align to TRBD1. This CDR3 has 17 residues. Germline loops: CDR1 KGHSH, CDR2 LQKENI. V trimming: 3 bases; J trimming: 5 bases; junction bases outside the gene matches: 12.

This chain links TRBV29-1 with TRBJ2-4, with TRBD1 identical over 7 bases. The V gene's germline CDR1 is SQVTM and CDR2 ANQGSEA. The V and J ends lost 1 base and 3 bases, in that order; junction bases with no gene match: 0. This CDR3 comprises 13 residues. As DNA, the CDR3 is TGCAGCGTTGAAGCAGGGGGCAAAAACATTCAGTACTTC. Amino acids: CSVEAGGKNIQYF. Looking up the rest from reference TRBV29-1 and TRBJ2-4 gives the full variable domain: SAVISQKPSRDICQRGTSLTIQCQVDSQVTMMFWYRQQPGQSLTLIATANQGSEATYESGFVIDKFPISRPNLTFSTLTVSNMSPEDSSIYLCSVEAGGKNIQYFGAGTRLSVL.

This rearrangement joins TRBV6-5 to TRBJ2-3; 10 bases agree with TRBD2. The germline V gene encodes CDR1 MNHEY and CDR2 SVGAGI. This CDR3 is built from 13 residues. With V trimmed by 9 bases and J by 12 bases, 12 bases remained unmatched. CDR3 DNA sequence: TGTGCCAGTCCCACTACTACTAGCGGGAACCAGTATTTT. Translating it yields CASPTTTSGNQYF.

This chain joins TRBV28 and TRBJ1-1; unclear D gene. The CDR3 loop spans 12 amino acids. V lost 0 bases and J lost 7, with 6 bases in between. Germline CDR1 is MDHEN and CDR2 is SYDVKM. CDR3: CASSLWRGEAFF. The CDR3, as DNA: TGTGCCAGCAGTTTATGGCGGGGTGAAGCTTTCTTT.

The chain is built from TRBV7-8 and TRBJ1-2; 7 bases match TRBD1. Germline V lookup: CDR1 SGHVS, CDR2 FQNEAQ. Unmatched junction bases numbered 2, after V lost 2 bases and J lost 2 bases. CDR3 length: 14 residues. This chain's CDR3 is CASSLTGVNYGYTF. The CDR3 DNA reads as TGTGCCAGCAGCTTAACAGGGGTGAACTATGGCTACACCTTC.

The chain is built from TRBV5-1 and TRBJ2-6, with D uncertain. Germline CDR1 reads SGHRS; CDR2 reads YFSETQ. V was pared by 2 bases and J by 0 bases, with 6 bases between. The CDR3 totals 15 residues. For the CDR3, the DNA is TGCGCCAGCAGCTTTACAGTCTCTGGGGCCAACGTCCTGACTTTC. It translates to CASSFTVSGANVLTF.

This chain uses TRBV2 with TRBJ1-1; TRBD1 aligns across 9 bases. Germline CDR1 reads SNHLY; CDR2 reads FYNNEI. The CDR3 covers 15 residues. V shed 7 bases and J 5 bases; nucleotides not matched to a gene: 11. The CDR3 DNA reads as TGTGCCAGCATGCTCCGGGACAGGGCGGGGACTGAAGCTTTCTTT. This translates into CASMLRDRAGTEAFF.

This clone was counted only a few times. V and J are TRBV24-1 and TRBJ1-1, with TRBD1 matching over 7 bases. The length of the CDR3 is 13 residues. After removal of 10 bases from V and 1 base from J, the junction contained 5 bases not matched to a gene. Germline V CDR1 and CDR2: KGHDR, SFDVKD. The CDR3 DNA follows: TGTGCCACAATGGGACAGCCGAACACTGAAGCTTTCTTT. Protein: CATMGQPNTEAFF.

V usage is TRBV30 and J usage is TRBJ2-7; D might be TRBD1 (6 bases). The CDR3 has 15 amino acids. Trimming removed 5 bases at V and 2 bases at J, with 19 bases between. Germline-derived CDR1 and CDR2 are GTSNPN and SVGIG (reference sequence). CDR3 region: CAWGYLRGTPYEQYF. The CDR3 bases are TGTGCCTGGGGTTACCTCAGGGGAACCCCCTACGAGCAGTACTTC.

Here the CDR3 DNA reads TGTGCCAGCAGTTATCGACTTGCCTACGAGCAGTACTTC. Protein product: CASSYRLAYEQYF. The chain joins TRBV6-6 to TRBJ2-7; no clear D. Trimming shortened V by 3 bases and J by 2 bases, and 8 bases separated the two germline ends. The CDR3 sequence is 13 residues long. Looked up from germline, CDR1 is MNHNY and CDR2 is SVGAGI (reference sequence).

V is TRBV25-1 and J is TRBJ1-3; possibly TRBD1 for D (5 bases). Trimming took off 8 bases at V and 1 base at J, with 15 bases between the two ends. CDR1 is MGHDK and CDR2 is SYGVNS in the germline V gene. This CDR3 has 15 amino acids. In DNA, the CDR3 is TGTGCCAGCGCTATGGGGGGGGTATCTGGAAACACCATATATTTT. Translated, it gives CASAMGGVSGNTIYF.

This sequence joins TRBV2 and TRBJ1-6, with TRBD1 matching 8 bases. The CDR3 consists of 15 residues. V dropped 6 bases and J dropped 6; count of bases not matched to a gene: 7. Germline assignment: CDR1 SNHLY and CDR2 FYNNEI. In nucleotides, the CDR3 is TGTGCCAGCAGAGTACAGGGGGTAGTTAATTCACCCCTCCACTTT. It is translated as CASRVQGVVNSPLHF.

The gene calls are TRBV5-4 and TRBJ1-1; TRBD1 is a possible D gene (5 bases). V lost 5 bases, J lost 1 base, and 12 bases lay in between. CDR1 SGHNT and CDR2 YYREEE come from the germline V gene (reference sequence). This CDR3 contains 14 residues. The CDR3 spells CASSSIQGNTEAFF. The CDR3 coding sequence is TGTGCCAGCAGTTCGATCCAGGGGAACACTGAAGCTTTCTTT.

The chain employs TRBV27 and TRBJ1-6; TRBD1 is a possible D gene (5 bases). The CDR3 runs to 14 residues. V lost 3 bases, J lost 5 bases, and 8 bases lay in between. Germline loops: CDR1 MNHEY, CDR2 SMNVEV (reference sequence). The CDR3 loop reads CASSFHRNNSPLHF. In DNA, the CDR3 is TGTGCCAGCAGTTTTCACAGGAATAATTCACCCCTCCACTTT.

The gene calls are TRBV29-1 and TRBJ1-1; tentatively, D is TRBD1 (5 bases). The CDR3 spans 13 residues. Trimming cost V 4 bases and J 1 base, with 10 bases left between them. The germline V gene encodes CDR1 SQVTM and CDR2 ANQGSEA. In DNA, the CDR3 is TGCAGCGTTGCCCCCCAGGGGAACACTGAAGCTTTCTTT. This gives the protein CSVAPQGNTEAFF.

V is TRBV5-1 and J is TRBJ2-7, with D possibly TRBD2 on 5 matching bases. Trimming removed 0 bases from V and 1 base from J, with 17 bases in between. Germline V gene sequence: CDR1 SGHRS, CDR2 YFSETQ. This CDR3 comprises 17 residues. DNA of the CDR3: TGCGCCAGCAGCTTGGTCCCGCTAGGCGGCGGGTCCTACGAGCAGTACTTC. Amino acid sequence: CASSLVPLGGGSYEQYF.

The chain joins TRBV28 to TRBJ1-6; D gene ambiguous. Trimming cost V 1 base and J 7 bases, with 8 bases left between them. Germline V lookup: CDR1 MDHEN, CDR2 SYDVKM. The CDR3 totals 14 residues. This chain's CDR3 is CASSLYGENSPLHF. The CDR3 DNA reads TGTGCCAGCAGTTTATATGGGGAGAATTCACCCCTCCACTTT.

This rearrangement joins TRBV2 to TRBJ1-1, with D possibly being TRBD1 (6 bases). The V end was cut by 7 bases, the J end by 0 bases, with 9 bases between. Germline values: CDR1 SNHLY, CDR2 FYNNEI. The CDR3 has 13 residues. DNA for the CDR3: TGTGCCAGCACCAGGGACATGAACACTGAAGCTTTCTTT. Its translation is CASTRDMNTEAFF.

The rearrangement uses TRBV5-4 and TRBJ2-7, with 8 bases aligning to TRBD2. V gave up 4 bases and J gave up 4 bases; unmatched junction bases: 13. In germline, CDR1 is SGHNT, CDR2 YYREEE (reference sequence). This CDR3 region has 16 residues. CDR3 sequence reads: CASSPNGGGISYEQYF. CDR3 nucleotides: TGTGCCAGCAGCCCGAACGGCGGGGGGATTTCATACGAGCAGTACTTC.

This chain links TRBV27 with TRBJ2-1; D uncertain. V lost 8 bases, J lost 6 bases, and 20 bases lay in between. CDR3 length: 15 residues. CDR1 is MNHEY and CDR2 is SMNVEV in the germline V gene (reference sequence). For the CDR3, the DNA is TGTGCCAGCCGCTATGTGATAGGAGTCGGCAATGAGCAGTTCTTC. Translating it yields CASRYVIGVGNEQFF.

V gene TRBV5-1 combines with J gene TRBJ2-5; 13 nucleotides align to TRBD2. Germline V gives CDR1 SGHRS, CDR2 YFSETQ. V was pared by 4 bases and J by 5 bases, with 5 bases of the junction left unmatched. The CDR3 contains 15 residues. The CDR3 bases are TGCGCCAGCAGCGCCGGACTAGCGGGAGATGAGACCCAGTACTTC. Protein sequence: CASSAGLAGDETQYF.

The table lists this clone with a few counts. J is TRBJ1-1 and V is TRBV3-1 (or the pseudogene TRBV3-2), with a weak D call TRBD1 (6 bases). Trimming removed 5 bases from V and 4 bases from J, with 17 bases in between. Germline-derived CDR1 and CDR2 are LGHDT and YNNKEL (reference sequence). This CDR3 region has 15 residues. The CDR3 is CASSVQGLSGTEAFF. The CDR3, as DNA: TGTGCCAGCAGCGTTCAGGGGTTGTCGGGCACTGAAGCTTTCTTT.

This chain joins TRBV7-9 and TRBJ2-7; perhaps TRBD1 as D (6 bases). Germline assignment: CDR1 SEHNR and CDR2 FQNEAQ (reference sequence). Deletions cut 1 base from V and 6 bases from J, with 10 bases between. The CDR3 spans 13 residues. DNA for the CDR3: TGTGCCAGCAGCTTAGTAGGGGGTGGCGAGCAGTACTTC. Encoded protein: CASSLVGGGEQYF.

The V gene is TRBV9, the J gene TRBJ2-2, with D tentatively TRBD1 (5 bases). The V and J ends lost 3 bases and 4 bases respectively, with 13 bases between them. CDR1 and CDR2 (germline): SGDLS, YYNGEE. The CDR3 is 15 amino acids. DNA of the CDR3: TGTGCCAGCAGCGCCAGGGTGTGGGGCACCGGGGAGCTGTTTTTT. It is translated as CASSARVWGTGELFF.

The CDR3 reads CASSQENTGYGYTF. DNA for the CDR3: TGCGCCAGCAGCCAAGAAAATACGGGCTATGGCTACACCTTC. The chain employs TRBV4-1 and TRBJ1-2; D is unclear. Germline lookup yields CDR1 MGHRA and CDR2 YSYEKL. This CDR3 has 14 amino acids. V lost 0 bases and J 4 bases, leaving 9 bases between the germline ends.

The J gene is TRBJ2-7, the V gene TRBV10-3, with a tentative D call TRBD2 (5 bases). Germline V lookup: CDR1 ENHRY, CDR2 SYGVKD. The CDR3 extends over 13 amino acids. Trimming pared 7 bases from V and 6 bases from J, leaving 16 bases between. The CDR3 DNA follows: TGTGCCATCACCTATAGCCTAGCTCTCGAGCAGTACTTC. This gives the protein CAITYSLALEQYF.

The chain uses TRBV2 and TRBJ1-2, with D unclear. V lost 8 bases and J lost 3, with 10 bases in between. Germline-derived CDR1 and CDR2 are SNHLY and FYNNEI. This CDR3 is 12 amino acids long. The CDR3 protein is CASSKADYGYTF. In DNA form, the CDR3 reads TGTGCCAGCTCGAAGGCGGACTATGGCTACACCTTC.

The CDR3 DNA is TGTGCCAGCTCACCAGGAACAGATGGGACTGAAGCTTTCTTT. Residues: CASSPGTDGTEAFF. This sequence joins TRBV18 and TRBJ1-1; unclear D gene. The CDR3 extends over 14 amino acids. The germline V and J ends were trimmed by 2 bases and 5 bases, with 12 bases remaining between them. The germline CDR1 and CDR2 sequences are KGHSH and LQKENI.